The present T cell receptor (beta chain) was sequenced within a study of cytomegalovirus exposure and HLA in healthy donors. Study at large: Samples from HLA-typed donors yielded some 85 million unique TCRs in an early data release. Most genotyped donors, approximately 77% of more than 300, had Caucasian-associated genetic ancestry. Study-level results: There were under 200 TCR beta chains listed as cytomegalovirus-associated.

Primers: 60 Vbeta forward and 13 Jbeta reverse. Produced via immunoSEQ multiplex PCR; TCRdb's table is partial and in-frame only. This table has 130,000 to 150,000 clones, about 80% appearing once. Points on this clone: The target antigen is unknown.

Losses at the gene ends were 6 bases for V and 0 bases for J; bases not matched to a gene: 4. This CDR3 is 14 amino acids long. Germline-derived CDR1 and CDR2 are LNHDA and SQIVND (reference sequence). The rearrangement joins TRBV19 to TRBJ2-5; 7 bases agree with TRBD1. The sequence was obtained from a man aged 35-49 years in good health and CMV-seropositive. The specimen sequenced was PBMCs. CDR3 sequence reads: CASRATGNQETQYF. CDR3 DNA sequence: TGTGCCAGTAGGGCGACAGGGAACCAAGAGACCCAGTACTTC.